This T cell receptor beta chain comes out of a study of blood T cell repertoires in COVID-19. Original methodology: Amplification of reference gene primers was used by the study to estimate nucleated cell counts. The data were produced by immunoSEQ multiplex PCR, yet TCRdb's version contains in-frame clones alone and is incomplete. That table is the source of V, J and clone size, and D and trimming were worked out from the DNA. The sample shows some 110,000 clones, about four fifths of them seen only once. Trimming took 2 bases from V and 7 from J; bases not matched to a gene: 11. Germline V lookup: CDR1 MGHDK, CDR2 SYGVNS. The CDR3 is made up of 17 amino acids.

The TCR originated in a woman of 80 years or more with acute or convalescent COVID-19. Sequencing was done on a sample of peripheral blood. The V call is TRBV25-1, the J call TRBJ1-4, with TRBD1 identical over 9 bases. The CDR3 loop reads CASSEQGDRDRSEKLFF. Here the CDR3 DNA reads TGTGCCAGCAGTGAACAGGGGGACAGGGATCGGAGTGAAAAACTGTTTTTT.